One and the same sample provided the 18 T cell receptor beta chains below, sequenced in a study of blood T cell repertoires in COVID-19. Some clones are missing from TCRdb's copy, which holds only in-frame ones; the method was immunoSEQ multiplex PCR. Found here are about 70,000 clones, about 80% of them singletons; the top ten hold approximately 34%. Sequencing was done on a sample of peripheral blood. Source of these receptors: a woman aged 65 to 85 with acute or convalescent COVID-19.

The rearrangement uses TRBV6-2 or TRBV6-3 and TRBJ2-1, with a tentative D call TRBD2 (6 bases). Germline V lookup: CDR1 MNHEY, CDR2 SVGEGT. Trimming took off 4 bases at V and 10 bases at J, with 11 bases between the two ends. The CDR3 has 12 amino acids. As DNA, the CDR3 is TGTGCCAGCAGTTTCCAAGGGAGGGAGCAGTTCTTC. It specifies CASSFQGREQFF.

Here the CDR3 DNA reads TGCGCCAGCAGCATGCCGGGACAGGAGTATGGCTACACCTTC. This gives the protein CASSMPGQEYGYTF. The chain joins TRBV5-1 to TRBJ1-2; 8 bases fit TRBD1. Germline assignment: CDR1 SGHRS and CDR2 YFSETQ. This CDR3 contains 14 residues. J lost 5 bases, V lost 4 bases, and 7 bases had no gene match.

The chain uses TRBV10-3 and TRBJ1-5, with D perhaps TRBD1 (5 bases). CDR1 is ENHRY, CDR2 SYGVKD, per germline. V dropped 0 bases and J dropped 3 bases, with 12 bases sitting between them. This CDR3 contains 16 residues. The CDR3: CAISESGRGSNQPQHF. The CDR3 DNA reads TGTGCCATCAGTGAGTCGGGGCGGGGGTCCAATCAGCCCCAGCATTTT.

In its sample, this clone was seen once. The chain has TRBV30 and TRBJ1-2; D is ambiguous. This CDR3 comprises 11 residues. Germline-derived CDR1 and CDR2 are GTSNPN and SVGIG (reference sequence). V lost 3 bases, J lost 8 bases, and 10 bases lay in between. The CDR3 nucleotides are TGTGCCTGGAGGGAGGCAATGGGCTACACCTTC. Translation gives CAWREAMGYTF.

The rearrangement links TRBV5-1 to TRBJ1-4; 8 positions match TRBD1. CDR1 SGHRS and CDR2 YFSETQ come from the germline V gene. This CDR3 is 15 amino acids long. Germline trimming cut 4 bases from V and 8 bases from J; bases unmatched to any gene: 10. The CDR3 DNA follows: TGCGCCAGCAGCCCCCAGGGGGCGCCGAGGGAAAAACTGTTTTTT. It codes for CASSPQGAPREKLFF.

The V and J genes are TRBV7-6 and TRBJ2-2; TRBD1 is a possible D gene (7 bases). CDR1 and CDR2 (germline): SGHVS, FNYEAQ. Trimming left V 4 bases short and J 3 bases short, with 12 bases between. This CDR3 has 15 amino acids. Here the CDR3 reads CASSSGGSDTGELFF. The CDR3 DNA reads TGTGCCAGCAGCTCAGGGGGGAGCGACACCGGGGAGCTGTTTTTT.

The CDR3 loop reads CAWSLRTDYGYTF. The DNA of the CDR3 is TGTGCCTGGAGTCTTAGGACAGACTATGGCTACACCTTC. This chain uses TRBV30 with TRBJ1-2; D is perhaps TRBD1 (6 bases). This CDR3 has 13 residues. With 2 bases removed from V and 3 bases from J, the gap between germline ends came to 10 bases. Germline-derived CDR1 and CDR2 are GTSNPN and SVGIG (reference sequence).

This chain uses TRBV18 with TRBJ1-5, with 7 bases aligning to TRBD1. CDR3 length equals 14 residues. The germline V gene encodes CDR1 KGHSH and CDR2 LQKENI. The V segment lost 4 bases and the J segment 7 bases; nucleotides outside the gene matches: 7. CDR3: CASSRDSSEQPQHF. DNA for the CDR3: TGTGCCAGCTCACGGGACAGTTCGGAACAGCCCCAGCATTTT.

The CDR3 bases are TGTGCCAGCAGCCTCTCGAGGGTGCTTGGGGGCTACACCTTC. Translation gives CASSLSRVLGGYTF. This rearrangement joins TRBV3-1 (or the pseudogene TRBV3-2) to TRBJ1-2; D not resolved. V was shortened by 4 bases and J by 8 bases, with 17 bases between the two germline ends. This CDR3 has 14 amino acids. Germline V CDR1 and CDR2: LGHDT, YNNKEL (reference sequence).

The J gene is TRBJ1-2, the V gene TRBV12-3 or TRBV12-4; 8 bases align to TRBD1. The junction had 5 bases not matched to a gene; V was cut back by 3 bases and J by 11 bases. The CDR3 is 12 residues long. CDR3 nucleotides: TGTGCCAGCAGTTTCGGACAGGGCGGTTACACCTTC. Protein product: CASSFGQGGYTF.

This sequence joins TRBV25-1 and TRBJ1-1, with D tentatively TRBD1 (5 bases). With 4 bases removed from V and 8 bases from J, the gap between germline ends came to 14 bases. The germline CDR1 and CDR2 sequences are MGHDK and SYGVNS. The CDR3 contains 13 residues. CDR3 DNA: TGTGCCAGCAGTGCCACAGGAGGGTCCGAAGCTTTCTTT. Its protein product is CASSATGGSEAFF.

Only a few counts were recorded for this clone. Written as DNA, the CDR3 is TGTGCCAGCAGCCGGGGGGTGCTCTCTGGAAACACCATATATTTT. It translates to CASSRGVLSGNTIYF. The rearrangement links TRBV11-2 to TRBJ1-3, with D perhaps TRBD1 (5 bases). The CDR3 is 15 amino acids. Trimming took off 5 bases at V and 0 bases at J, with 11 bases between the two ends. Germline loops: CDR1 SGHAT, CDR2 FQNNGV.

This clone was recorded once. This sequence joins TRBV6-8 and TRBJ2-3; TRBD2 might be the D (8 bases). Germline values: CDR1 MNHGY, CDR2 SAAAGT. The V end lost 5 bases, the J end lost 0 bases, and 21 bases lay between the germline ends. The CDR3 has 18 amino acids. The CDR3 protein is CASSTQGRRGGSTDTQYF. As DNA, the CDR3 is TGTGCCAGCAGTACACAGGGGAGACGGGGGGGGAGCACAGATACGCAGTATTTT.

This clone turned up a few times. The chain joins TRBV19 to TRBJ1-5; possibly TRBD1 for D (6 bases). The V gene's germline CDR1 is LNHDA and CDR2 SQIVND (reference sequence). Deletions cut 4 bases from V and 9 bases from J, with 10 bases between. CDR3 length: 12 amino acids. DNA of the CDR3: TGTGCCAGTAGTACTATACAGGGGCCCCAGCATTTT. Amino acids: CASSTIQGPQHF.

The chain uses TRBV5-8 and TRBJ1-5, with D perhaps TRBD1 (5 bases). Germline CDR1 reads SGHTS; CDR2 reads YDEGEE. Between the trimmed V and J ends, which lost 4 bases and 2 bases, there was a span of 22 bases. The CDR3 spans 18 residues. CDR3: CASSEVGVAGGGNQPQHF. DNA for the CDR3: TGTGCCAGCAGCGAAGTTGGGGTGGCGGGAGGGGGCAATCAGCCCCAGCATTTT.

The count of this clone is one. V usage is TRBV28 and J usage is TRBJ1-3; 9 positions match TRBD1. Germline trimming cut 2 bases from V and 9 bases from J; bases unmatched to any gene: 14. Germline CDR1 and CDR2: MDHEN and SYDVKM. CDR3 length: 17 residues. The CDR3 loop is CASSLTPGQGPRGTIYF. The CDR3 DNA sequence: TGTGCCAGCAGTTTAACCCCGGGACAGGGTCCCCGAGGCACCATATATTTT.

This clone came up once. The V call is TRBV6-1, the J call TRBJ1-2; 12 bases align to TRBD1. The CDR3 is 15 amino acids. The ends lost 3 bases at V and 3 bases at J; junction bases unmatched: 2. Germline assignment: CDR1 MNHNS and CDR2 SASEGT. CDR3 DNA sequence: TGTGCCAGCAGTGACGGGACAGGGGGCGACTATGGCTACACCTTC. Translating gives CASSDGTGGDYGYTF.

The chain employs TRBV6-5 and TRBJ1-2; weak D call: TRBD1 (5 bases). Trimming pared 2 bases from V and 6 bases from J, leaving 7 bases between. From germline, CDR1 is MNHEY and CDR2 SVGAGI. The CDR3 totals 12 residues. CDR3 bases: TGTGCCAGCAGTTACAGGGGCCATGGCTACACCTTC. It codes for CASSYRGHGYTF.